This T cell receptor (beta chain) was sequenced during a study of shared clonotypes between healthy human individuals. The ends were cut back, 2 bases at V and 5 bases at J, with 12 bases in the middle. Germline loops: CDR1 SGHTA, CDR2 FQGNSA. CDR3 size: 14 residues. General observations from the study: Though the depth was large, rarefaction showed that sorted-subset sequencing was incomplete. Few donors restricted represented genetic and exposure-history diversity.

Division of CD4+ cells produced a CD45RA+ naive subset and a CD45RA-negative memory subset. Assay: immunoSEQ multiplex PCR; the TCRdb copy retains only in-frame clones and omits some. The sample lists 2 million to 2.5 million clones, roughly 92% occurring once. Notes on this clone: The antigen is not known.

Sequencing was performed on naive CD4+ T cells from PBMCs. Subset in this sample: CD45RA+ positively selected. This sequence joins TRBV7-2 and TRBJ2-5; a possible D gene is TRBD1 (5 bases). The receptor was derived from a young man in good health. Some clones in this sample may be carry-over from other donors' samples. The CDR3 DNA sequence: TGTGCCAGCAGCTTAAATCAGGGTGGGGAGACCCAGTACTTC. It encodes CASSLNQGGETQYF.